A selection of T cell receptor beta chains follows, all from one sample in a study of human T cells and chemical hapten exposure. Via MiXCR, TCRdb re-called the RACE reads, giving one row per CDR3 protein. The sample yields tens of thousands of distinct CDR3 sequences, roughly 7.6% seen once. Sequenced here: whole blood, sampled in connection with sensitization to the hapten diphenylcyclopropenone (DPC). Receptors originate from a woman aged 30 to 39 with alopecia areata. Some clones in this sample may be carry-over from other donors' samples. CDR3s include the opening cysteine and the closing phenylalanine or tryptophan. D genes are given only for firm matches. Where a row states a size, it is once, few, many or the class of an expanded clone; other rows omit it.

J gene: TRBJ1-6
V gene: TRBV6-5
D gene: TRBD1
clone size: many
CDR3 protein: CASSYSLQQGGFSPLHF
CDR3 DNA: TGTGCCAGCAGTTACTCGTTACAACAGGGGGGATTTTCACCCCTCCACTTT

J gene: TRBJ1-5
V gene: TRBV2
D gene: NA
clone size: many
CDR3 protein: CASRTVGNQPQHF
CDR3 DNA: TGTGCCAGCAGAACGGTGGGGAATCAGCCCCAGCATTTT

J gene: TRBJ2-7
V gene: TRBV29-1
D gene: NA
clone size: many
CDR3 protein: CSVERDSSGEQYF
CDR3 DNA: TGCAGCGTTGAAAGGGACTCTTCAGGAGAGCAGTACTTC

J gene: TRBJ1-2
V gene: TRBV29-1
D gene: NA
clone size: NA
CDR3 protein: CSVELVYGYAF
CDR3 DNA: TGCAGCGTTGAACTGGTCTATGGCTACGCCTTC

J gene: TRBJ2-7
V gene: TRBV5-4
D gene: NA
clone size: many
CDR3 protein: CASSSGRGGYEQYF
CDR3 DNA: TGTGCCAGCAGCTCAGGACGTGGCGGCTACGAGCAGTACTTC

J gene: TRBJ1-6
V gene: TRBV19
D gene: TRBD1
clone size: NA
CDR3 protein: CASSYRGAPLHF
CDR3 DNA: TGTGCCAGTAGTTACAGGGGGGCACCCCTCCACTTT

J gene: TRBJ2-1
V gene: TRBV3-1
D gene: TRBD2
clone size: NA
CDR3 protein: CASSQRGRGDYNEQFF
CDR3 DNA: TGTGCCAGCAGCCAAAGGGGCCGGGGGGACTACAATGAGCAGTTCTTC

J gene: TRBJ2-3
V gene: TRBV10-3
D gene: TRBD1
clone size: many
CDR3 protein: CASTGADTQYF
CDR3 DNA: TGTGCCAGCACAGGGGCAGATACGCAGTATTTT

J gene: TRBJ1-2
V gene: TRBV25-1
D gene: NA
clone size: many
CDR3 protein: CASSEQDSHGYTF
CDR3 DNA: TGTGCCAGCAGTGAACAGGACTCCCATGGCTACACCTTC

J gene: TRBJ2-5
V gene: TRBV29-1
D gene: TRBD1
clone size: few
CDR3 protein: CSALRQGRETQYF
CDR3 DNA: TGCAGCGCCCTAAGACAGGGGAGGGAGACCCAGTACTTC

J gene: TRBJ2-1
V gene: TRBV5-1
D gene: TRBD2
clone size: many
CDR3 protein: CASSPLSGSSYNEQFF
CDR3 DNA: TGCGCCAGCAGTCCCCTTAGCGGGAGCTCCTACAATGAGCAGTTCTTC

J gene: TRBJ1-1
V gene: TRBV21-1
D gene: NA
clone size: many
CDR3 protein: CASSKALTGGVNTEAFF
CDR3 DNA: TGTGCCAGCAGCAAAGCCCTGACCGGGGGAGTGAACACTGAAGCTTTCTTT

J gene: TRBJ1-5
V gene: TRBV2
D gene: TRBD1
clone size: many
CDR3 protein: CASSQGQNSNQPQHF
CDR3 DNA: TGTGCCAGCAGTCAGGGACAGAATAGCAATCAGCCCCAGCATTTT

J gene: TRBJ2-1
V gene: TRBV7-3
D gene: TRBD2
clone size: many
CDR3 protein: CASSLTGGPYNEQFF
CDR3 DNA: TGTGCCAGCAGCCTTACGGGGGGGCCTTACAATGAGCAGTTCTTC

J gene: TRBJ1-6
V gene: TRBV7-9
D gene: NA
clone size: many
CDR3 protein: CASSLGGRTNSPLHF
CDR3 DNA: TGTGCCAGCAGCTTAGGTGGCCGGACTAATTCACCCCTCCACTTT

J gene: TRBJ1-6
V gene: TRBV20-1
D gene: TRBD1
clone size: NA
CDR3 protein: CSATRTGEGSPLNF
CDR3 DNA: TGCAGTGCTACCCGGACAGGGGAGGGTTCACCCCTCAACTTT

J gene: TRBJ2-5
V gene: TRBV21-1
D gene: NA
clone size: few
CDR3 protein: CASNCQYWGWGQETQYF
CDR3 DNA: TGTGCCAGCAATTGTCAGTATTGGGGTTGGGGCCAAGAGACCCAGTACTTC

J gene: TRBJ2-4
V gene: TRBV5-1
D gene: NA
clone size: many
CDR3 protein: CASSLVAGAENIQYF
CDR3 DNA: TGCGCCAGCAGCTTGGTCGCGGGGGCAGAAAACATTCAGTACTTC

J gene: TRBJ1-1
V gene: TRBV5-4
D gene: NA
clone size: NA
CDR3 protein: CVSSGAGTANTEAFF
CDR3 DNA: TGTGTCAGCAGCGGGGCCGGGACGGCGAACACTGAAGCTTTCTTT

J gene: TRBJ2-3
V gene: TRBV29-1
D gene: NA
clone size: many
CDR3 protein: CSVPGGPTDTQYF
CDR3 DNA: TGCAGCGTACCAGGAGGTCCCACAGATACGCAGTATTTT

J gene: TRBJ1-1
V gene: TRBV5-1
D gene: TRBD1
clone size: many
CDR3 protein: CASSSGQADTEAFF
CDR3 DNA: TGCGCCAGCAGCTCGGGACAGGCTGACACTGAAGCTTTCTTT

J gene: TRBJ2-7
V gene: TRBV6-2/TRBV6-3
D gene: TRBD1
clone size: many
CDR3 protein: CASRRGTGQNSYEQYF
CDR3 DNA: TGTGCCAGCAGAAGGGGGACGGGACAGAACTCCTACGAGCAGTACTTC

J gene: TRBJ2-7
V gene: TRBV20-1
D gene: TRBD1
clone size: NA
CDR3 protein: CSAGGQTTYEQYF
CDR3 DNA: TGCAGTGCTGGGGGACAGACAACCTACGAGCAGTACTTC

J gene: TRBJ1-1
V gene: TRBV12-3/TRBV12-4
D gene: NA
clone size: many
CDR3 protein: CASSLDSEAFF
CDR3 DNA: TGTGCCAGCAGTCTGGACAGTGAAGCTTTCTTT

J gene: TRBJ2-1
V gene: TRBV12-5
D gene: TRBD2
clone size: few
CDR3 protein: CASGLAQWTRYNEQFF
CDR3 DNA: TGTGCTAGTGGTTTGGCGCAATGGACTAGATACAATGAGCAGTTCTTC

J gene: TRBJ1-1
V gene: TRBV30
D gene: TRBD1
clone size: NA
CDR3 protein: CAWSALRGGNTEAFF
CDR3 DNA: TGTGCCTGGAGTGCGCTCAGGGGGGGAAACACTGAAGCTTTCTTT

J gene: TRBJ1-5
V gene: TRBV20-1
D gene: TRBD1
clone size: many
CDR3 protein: CSATNDRASSQPQHF
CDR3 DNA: TGCAGTGCCACAAACGACAGGGCTAGTAGTCAGCCCCAGCATTTT

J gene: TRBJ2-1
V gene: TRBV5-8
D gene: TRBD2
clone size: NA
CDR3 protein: CASSFNPGGRSSYNEQFF
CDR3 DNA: TGTGCCAGCAGCTTTAATCCGGGGGGGCGGAGCTCCTACAATGAGCAGTTCTTC

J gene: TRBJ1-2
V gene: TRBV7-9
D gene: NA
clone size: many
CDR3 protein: CASTGQQSNYGYTF
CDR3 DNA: TGTGCCAGCACAGGACAGCAATCTAACTATGGCTACACCTTC

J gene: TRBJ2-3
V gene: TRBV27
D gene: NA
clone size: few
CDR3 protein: CASSSRDWYTDTQYF
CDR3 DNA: TGTGCCAGCAGTTCCCGGGACTGGTACACAGATACGCAGTATTTT

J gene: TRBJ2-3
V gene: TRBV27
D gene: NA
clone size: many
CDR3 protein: CASSLRMGREDTQYF
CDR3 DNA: TGTGCCAGCAGTTTAAGGATGGGACGGGAAGATACGCAGTATTTT

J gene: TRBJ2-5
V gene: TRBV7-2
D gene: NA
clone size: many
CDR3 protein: CASSKSPETQYF
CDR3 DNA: TGTGCCAGCAGCAAGAGCCCAGAGACCCAGTACTTC

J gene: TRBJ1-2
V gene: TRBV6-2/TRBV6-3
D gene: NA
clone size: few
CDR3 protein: CASSYDRAAFGYTF
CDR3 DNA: TGTGCCAGCAGTTACGATAGGGCGGCGTTTGGCTACACCTTC

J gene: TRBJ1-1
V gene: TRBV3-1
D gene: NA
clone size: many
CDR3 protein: CASSQLHLEAFF
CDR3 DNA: TGTGCCAGCAGCCAACTACACCTTGAAGCTTTCTTT

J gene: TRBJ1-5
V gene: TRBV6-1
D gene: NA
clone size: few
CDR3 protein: CASSEVFRVAQHF
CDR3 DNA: TGTGCCAGCAGTGAAGTCTTCAGGGTAGCCCAGCATTTT

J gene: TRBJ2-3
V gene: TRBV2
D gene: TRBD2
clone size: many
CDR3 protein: CASSEGTSNADTQYF
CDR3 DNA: TGTGCCAGCAGTGAGGGGACTAGTAACGCAGATACGCAGTATTTT

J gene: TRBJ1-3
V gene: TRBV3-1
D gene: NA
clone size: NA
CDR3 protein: CASSRDYGNTIYF
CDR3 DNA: TGTGCCAGCAGCCGAGACTACGGAAACACCATATATTTT

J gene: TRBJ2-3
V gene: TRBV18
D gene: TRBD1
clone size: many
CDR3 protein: CASSPGQGRTDTQYF
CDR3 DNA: TGTGCCAGCTCACCGGGACAGGGGCGCACAGATACGCAGTATTTT

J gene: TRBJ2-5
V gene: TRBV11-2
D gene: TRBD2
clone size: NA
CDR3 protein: CASSRTSGVETQYF
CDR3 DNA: TGTGCCAGCAGTCGGACTAGCGGGGTAGAGACCCAGTACTTC

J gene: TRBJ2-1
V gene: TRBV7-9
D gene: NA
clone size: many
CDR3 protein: CASSPRGEQFF
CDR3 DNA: TGTGCCAGCAGCCCCCGGGGTGAGCAGTTCTTC

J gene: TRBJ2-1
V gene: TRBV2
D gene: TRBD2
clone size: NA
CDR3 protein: CASGPSGGFYNEQFF
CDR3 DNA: TGTGCCAGCGGCCCTAGCGGGGGTTTTTACAATGAGCAGTTCTTC

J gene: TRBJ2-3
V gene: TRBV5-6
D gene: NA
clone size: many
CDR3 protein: CASSLDVHTDTQYF
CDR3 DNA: TGTGCCAGCAGCTTGGACGTCCACACAGATACGCAGTATTTT

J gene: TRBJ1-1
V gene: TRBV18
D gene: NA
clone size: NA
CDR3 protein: CASSEQGGNTEAFF
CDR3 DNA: TGTGCCAGCTCAGAACAGGGTGGGAACACTGAAGCTTTCTTT

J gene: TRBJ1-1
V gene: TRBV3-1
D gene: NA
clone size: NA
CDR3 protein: CASSQARQAFF
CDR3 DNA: TGTGCCAGCAGCCAAGCGAGACAAGCTTTCTTT

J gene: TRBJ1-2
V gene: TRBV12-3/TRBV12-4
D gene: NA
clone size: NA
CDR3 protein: CASSWTNNYGYTF
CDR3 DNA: TGTGCCAGCAGTTGGACAAATAACTATGGCTACACCTTC

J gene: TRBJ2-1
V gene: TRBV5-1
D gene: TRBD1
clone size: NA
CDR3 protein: CASMMAGGNKQFF
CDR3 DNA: TGCGCCAGCATGATGGCAGGGGGCAATAAGCAGTTCTTC

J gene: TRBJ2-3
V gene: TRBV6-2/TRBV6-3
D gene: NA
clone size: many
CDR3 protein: CASRKTADTQYF
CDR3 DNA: TGTGCCAGCAGGAAGACGGCTGATACGCAGTATTTT

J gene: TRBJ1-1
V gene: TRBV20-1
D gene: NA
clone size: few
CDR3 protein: CSATDGNTEAFF
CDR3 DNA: TGCAGTGCAACGGACGGGAACACTGAAGCTTTCTTT

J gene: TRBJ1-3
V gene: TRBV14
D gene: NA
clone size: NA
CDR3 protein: CASSQDFLADGFSGNTIYF
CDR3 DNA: TGTGCCAGCAGCCAAGATTTTTTGGCGGATGGATTCTCTGGAAACACCATATATTTT

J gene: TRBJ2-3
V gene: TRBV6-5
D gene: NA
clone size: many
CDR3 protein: CASSYSSGTDTQYF
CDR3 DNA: TGTGCCAGCAGTTACTCGTCCGGCACAGATACGCAGTATTTT